A single sample is the source of the 28 T cell receptor beta chains below, sequenced in a study of T cell responses to AZD1222 COVID-19 vaccine. The method was immunoSEQ multiplex PCR; TCRdb's version includes in-frame clones alone and lacks a portion of them. The sample holds 100,000 to 150,000 clones; roughly 86% are singletons and the top ten take around 17%. Here the sequenced sample was peripheral blood, taken 28 days after the second AZD1222 dose. These receptors originate from an adult who received the AZD1222 COVID-19 vaccine.

This clone has only a few counts. This sequence joins TRBV7-8 and TRBJ2-2; 7 nucleotides line up with TRBD1. With V trimmed by 5 bases and J by 7 bases, 10 bases remained unmatched. This CDR3 is 15 amino acids long. In germline, CDR1 is SGHVS, CDR2 FQNEAQ. The CDR3 is CASSPSQGKGGELFF. CDR3 bases: TGTGCCAGCAGCCCCTCACAGGGGAAGGGCGGGGAGCTGTTTTTT.

The chain couples TRBV27 to TRBJ2-2; weak D call: TRBD2 (6 bases). Trimming cost V 5 bases and J 0 bases, with 10 bases left between them. The CDR3 spans 15 residues. The germline CDR1 and CDR2 sequences are MNHEY and SMNVEV (reference sequence). This CDR3 is CASSGRSPNTGELFF. The CDR3, as DNA: TGTGCCAGCAGTGGGAGGTCCCCGAACACCGGGGAGCTGTTTTTT.

The chain employs TRBV19 and TRBJ1-1; D is ambiguous. This CDR3 comprises 13 residues. The V end lost 3 bases, the J end lost 1 base, and 6 bases lay between the germline ends. Germline assignment: CDR1 LNHDA and CDR2 SQIVND (reference sequence). The CDR3 protein is CASSIVKNTEAFF. The CDR3 nucleotides read TGTGCCAGTAGTATCGTCAAGAACACTGAAGCTTTCTTT.

This clone was seen only once. This chain connects TRBV4-1 to TRBJ2-1; a possible D gene is TRBD1 (6 bases). With 6 bases removed from V and 7 bases from J, the gap between germline ends came to 16 bases. The CDR3 contains 14 residues. The germline V gene encodes CDR1 MGHRA and CDR2 YSYEKL. The CDR3 region is CASRQSRGINEQFF. In DNA form, the CDR3 reads TGCGCCAGCAGACAATCGAGGGGGATAAATGAGCAGTTCTTC.

V and J are TRBV29-1 and TRBJ1-4, with D possibly TRBD1 on 5 matching bases. Germline CDR1 SQVTM, CDR2 ANQGSEA. The length of the CDR3 is 14 residues. Between the trimmed V and J ends, which lost 7 bases and 7 bases, there was a span of 19 bases. CDR3: CSATARGFSEKLFF. Written as DNA, the CDR3 is TGCAGCGCAACCGCGAGGGGTTTTAGTGAAAAACTGTTTTTT.

The chain carries TRBV29-1 and TRBJ1-1, with D perhaps TRBD1 (5 bases). CDR3 size: 12 residues. Germline lookup yields CDR1 SQVTM and CDR2 ANQGSEA. V was trimmed by 3 bases and J by 4 bases, leaving 9 bases between them. The CDR3: CSVDRVGTEAFF. The CDR3, as DNA: TGCAGCGTTGACAGGGTTGGCACTGAAGCTTTCTTT. Filled out from reference TRBV29-1 and TRBJ1-1, the complete variable domain reads SAVISQKPSRDICQRGTSLTIQCQVDSQVTMMFWYRQQPGQSLTLIATANQGSEATYESGFVIDKFPISRPNLTFSTLTVSNMSPEDSSIYLCSVDRVGTEAFFGQGTRLTVV.

The chain couples TRBV4-1 to TRBJ2-7, with 13 bases aligning to TRBD2. This CDR3 is 18 amino acids long. Germline V lookup: CDR1 MGHRA, CDR2 YSYEKL. Unmatched junction bases numbered 11, after V lost 2 bases and J lost 4 bases. DNA for the CDR3: TGCGCCAGCAGCCAACGATTGCAACTAGCGGGAGGGGGGTACGAGCAGTACTTC. Translation gives CASSQRLQLAGGGYEQYF.

V and J are TRBV28 and TRBJ2-2; D not resolved. The CDR3 totals 14 residues. CDR1 and CDR2 from the germline V gene are MDHEN and SYDVKM. The DNA for the CDR3 is TGTGCTTCCTTATCCGGGCTAAGAACCGGGGAGCTGTTTTTT. Amino acids: CASLSGLRTGELFF.

This clone was recorded a few times. V and J are TRBV6-5 and TRBJ1-5, with 8 nucleotides matching TRBD1. V lost 5 bases and J lost 14; bases outside the gene matches: 11. Looked up from germline, CDR1 is MNHEY and CDR2 is SVGAGI. CDR3 length: 13 amino acids. CDR3 amino acids: CASSPTRQGTEHF. The CDR3 region has the DNA TGTGCCAGCAGTCCGACCCGACAGGGGACGGAGCATTTT.

This chain connects TRBV28 to TRBJ2-2; tentative D call: TRBD1 (5 bases). Trimming removed 8 bases at V and 6 bases at J, with 16 bases between. CDR1 MDHEN and CDR2 SYDVKM come from the germline V gene. CDR3 length: 14 amino acids. The CDR3 DNA is TGTGCCAGCGGTAGGGGTAGACTCTCCGGGGAGCTGTTTTTT. Translating it yields CASGRGRLSGELFF.

J is TRBJ2-4 and V is TRBV6-2 or TRBV6-3; 9 bases match TRBD1. The CDR3 is made up of 16 amino acids. With V trimmed by 6 bases and J by 0 bases, 6 bases remained unmatched. The germline CDR1 and CDR2 sequences are MNHEY and SVGEGT. The CDR3 bases are TGTGCCAGCAGCTCCGGGACAGGGTTAGCCAAAAACATTCAGTACTTC. Translated, it gives CASSSGTGLAKNIQYF.

This clone was counted only a few times. The sample has other DNA sequences that encode this CDR3 too. The rearrangement uses TRBV2 and TRBJ1-1; D ambiguous. CDR1 and CDR2 (germline): SNHLY, FYNNEI. The CDR3 extends over 10 amino acids. The germline V and J ends were trimmed by 4 bases and 8 bases, with 5 bases remaining between them. CDR3 loop: CASSVGEAFF. CDR3 in DNA: TGTGCCAGCAGTGTGGGAGAAGCTTTCTTT.

The gene calls are TRBV6-1 and TRBJ1-2; 11 bases are a match to TRBD1. The V and J ends lost 1 base and 6 bases, in that order; junction bases with no gene match: 7. From germline, CDR1 is MNHNS and CDR2 SASEGT. The CDR3 is made up of 16 amino acids. CDR3 DNA: TGTGCCAGCAGTGAAGACACCGGGACAGGGGGGCATGGCTACACCTTC. Translation: CASSEDTGTGGHGYTF.

The gene calls are TRBV10-2 and TRBJ2-2, with 8 bases identical to TRBD1. The ends lost 8 bases at V and 9 bases at J; junction bases unmatched: 11. This CDR3 comprises 14 residues. Germline V lookup: CDR1 WSHSY, CDR2 SAAADI. The CDR3 DNA follows: TGCGCCAGCCGCGGGACAGGCGATTCGTGGGAGCTGTTTTTT. It encodes CASRGTGDSWELFF.

This clone was recorded only once. The rearrangement uses TRBV11-2 and TRBJ2-3, with 8 positions matching TRBD1. The germline gives CDR1 SGHAT, CDR2 FQNNGV. There are 15 residues in the CDR3. The junction had 4 bases not matched to a gene; V was cut back by 5 bases and J by 0 bases. This chain's CDR3 is CASSPRTGSTDTQYF. The CDR3 region has the DNA TGTGCCAGCAGCCCGCGGACAGGGAGCACAGATACGCAGTATTTT.

The rearrangement joins TRBV28 to TRBJ2-1, with 9 bases fitting TRBD2. Germline V CDR1 and CDR2: MDHEN, SYDVKM. V lost 6 bases and J lost 1; bases outside the gene matches: 7. This CDR3 is built from 16 residues. CDR3 amino acids: CASRSSGSPSYNEQFF. CDR3 sequence (DNA): TGTGCCAGCAGGAGTAGCGGGAGCCCTTCCTACAATGAGCAGTTCTTC.

V gene TRBV5-4 combines with J gene TRBJ1-4; 9 bases agree with TRBD1. V lost 2 bases, J lost 7 bases, and 15 bases stayed unmatched. Germline V gene data show CDR1 as SGHNT and CDR2 as YYREEE (reference sequence). This CDR3 is 18 amino acids long. This CDR3 reads CASSFSYRDRVSLEKLFF. The CDR3 nucleotides are TGTGCCAGCAGCTTCAGTTACCGGGACAGGGTATCTCTTGAAAAACTGTTTTTT.

The CDR3 here is CASSGGADTGELFF. The CDR3 region has the DNA TGTGCCAGCAGCGGGGGGGCTGACACCGGGGAGCTGTTTTTT. V gene TRBV6-5 combines with J gene TRBJ2-2; 8 nucleotides match TRBD2. With V trimmed by 6 bases and J by 3 bases, 3 bases remained unmatched. CDR1 MNHEY and CDR2 SVGAGI come from the germline V gene. This CDR3 has 14 amino acids.

This clone was observed a single time. At the DNA level, this CDR3 is encoded by other sequences in the same sample as well. J is TRBJ1-4 and V is TRBV19; D is perhaps TRBD1 (5 bases). V was cut by 3 bases and J by 4 bases, with 9 bases left in between. The CDR3 consists of 14 residues. Germline-derived CDR1 and CDR2 are LNHDA and SQIVND (reference sequence). CDR3 loop: CASSMGRLNEKLFF. CDR3 sequence (DNA): TGTGCCAGTAGTATGGGGCGGCTTAATGAAAAACTGTTTTTT.

The chain combines TRBV29-1 with TRBJ1-1, with 7 positions matching TRBD1. Germline loops: CDR1 SQVTM, CDR2 ANQGSEA. After removal of 3 bases from V and 3 bases from J, the junction contained 10 bases not matched to a gene. The CDR3 sequence is 15 residues long. Here the CDR3 reads CSVDASGGVDTEAFF. The CDR3 nucleotides read TGCAGCGTTGATGCCTCAGGGGGGGTAGACACTGAAGCTTTCTTT.

This chain uses TRBV6-1 with TRBJ2-7; D is perhaps TRBD1 or TRBD2 (5 bases each). CDR3 length equals 13 residues. V gave up 2 bases and J gave up 7 bases, with 12 bases separating them. CDR1 is MNHNS and CDR2 is SASEGT in the germline V gene. Here the CDR3 reads CASSETGAFEQYF. CDR3 bases: TGTGCCAGCAGTGAAACCGGGGCGTTTGAGCAGTACTTC.

The gene calls are TRBV7-6 and TRBJ1-5; 8 positions match TRBD1. The germline CDR1 and CDR2 sequences are SGHVS and FNYEAQ. The CDR3 loop spans 16 amino acids. V was pared by 1 base and J by 0 bases, with 2 bases of the junction left unmatched. CDR3: CASSLDRGSSNQPQHF. The CDR3 coding sequence is TGTGCCAGCAGCTTAGACAGGGGGTCTAGCAATCAGCCCCAGCATTTT.

The chain has TRBV9 and TRBJ2-2, with a weak D call TRBD2 (6 bases). CDR1 and CDR2 (germline): SGDLS, YYNGEE. Trimming pared 7 bases from V and 7 bases from J, leaving 11 bases between. The CDR3 contains 12 residues. Here the CDR3 reads CASGGADGELFF. The CDR3 DNA reads as TGTGCCAGCGGAGGGGCCGACGGGGAGCTGTTTTTT.

The DNA of the CDR3 is TGTGCCTGGAGTGGGAAGGAAGCCACTAATGAAAAACTGTTTTTT. Translating gives CAWSGKEATNEKLFF. The genes are TRBV30 and TRBJ1-4; no clear D gene. CDR3 length equals 15 residues. Looked up from germline, CDR1 is GTSNPN and CDR2 is SVGIG (reference sequence). Trimming stripped 1 base from V and 2 bases from J, with 11 bases between.

The V and J genes are TRBV3-1 (or the pseudogene TRBV3-2) and TRBJ1-6, with D hard to call. In germline, CDR1 is LGHDT, CDR2 YNNKEL (reference sequence). Trimming took off 1 base at V and 10 bases at J, with 11 bases between the two ends. This CDR3 has 14 amino acids. The CDR3 is CASSQAPISSPLHF. DNA for the CDR3: TGTGCCAGCAGCCAAGCTCCCATTTCCTCACCCCTCCACTTT.

CDR3 in amino acids: CASKWEKLFF. The CDR3 coding sequence is TGTGCCAGCAAATGGGAAAAACTGTTTTTT. V gene TRBV6-5 combines with J gene TRBJ1-4; D not resolved. The CDR3 runs to 10 residues. Trimming removed 7 bases at V and 8 bases at J, with 5 bases between. Germline CDR1 is MNHEY and CDR2 is SVGAGI.

The rearrangement uses TRBV5-1 and TRBJ2-7; no reliable D call. CDR1 is SGHRS, CDR2 YFSETQ, per germline. The CDR3 runs 14 residues. Trimming stripped 0 bases from V and 0 bases from J, with 7 bases between. The CDR3 sequence is CASSLEATSYEQYF. The CDR3 DNA reads TGCGCCAGCAGCTTGGAGGCGACCTCCTACGAGCAGTACTTC.

This chain connects TRBV12-3 or TRBV12-4 to TRBJ1-5, with D hard to call. This CDR3 region has 12 residues. V lost 6 bases, J lost 5 bases, and 8 bases lay in between. As DNA, the CDR3 is TGTGCCAGCAGGGACGGACATCAGCCCCAGCATTTT. Translation: CASRDGHQPQHF.